The rows below give T cell receptor beta chains drawn from one sample of a study of cytotoxic CD8 clonotypes in ibrutinib-treated CLL. Here immunoSEQ multiplex PCR was the method, and the copy in TCRdb shows in-frame clones only, minus some. Counted here are hundreds of thousands of clones, around three quarters occurring once; the ten biggest clones make up approximately 15%. The sample here was PBMCs, taken after 24 months of ibrutinib treatment. The source is a human donor with chronic lymphocytic leukemia. The CDR3 runs from the conserved cysteine through the conserved F or W. The D gene is left open where the match is weak. A row's size may be missing; if present it is once, few, many or a size class.

d_gene,len,j_gene,abundance,v_gene,CDR3aa,CDR3nt
NA,15,TRBJ2-3,NA,TRBV11-2,CASSLFIMEGNTQYF,TGTGCCAGCAGCCTCTTTATTATGGAAGGGAATACGCAGTATTTT
NA,16,TRBJ2-7,NA,TRBV4-2,CASSQGIWGYGYEQYF,TGTGCCAGCAGCCAAGGAATTTGGGGGTATGGTTACGAGCAGTACTTC
TRBD1,15,TRBJ1-5,NA,TRBV27,CASSRGQGAIQPQHF,TGTGCCAGCAGTCGCGGACAGGGGGCTATTCAGCCCCAGCATTTT
NA,14,TRBJ1-1,NA,TRBV7-2,CASSSAGLGTEAFF,TGTGCCAGCAGCTCCGCAGGGTTGGGCACTGAAGCTTTCTTT
NA,16,TRBJ1-5,NA,TRBV28,CASSFFSGEGNQPQHF,TGTGCCAGCAGTTTTTTCTCGGGAGAGGGCAATCAGCCCCAGCATTTT
TRBD2,16,TRBJ2-3,once,TRBV27,CASSPLAVPSTDTQYF,TGTGCCAGCAGTCCACTAGCGGTCCCTAGCACAGATACGCAGTATTTT
TRBD2,16,TRBJ2-7,NA,TRBV10-3,CAISPGLAGLGSEQYF,TGTGCCATCAGTCCGGGACTAGCGGGATTGGGCTCCGAGCAGTACTTC
TRBD1,12,TRBJ2-5,NA,TRBV19,CATKDRAETQYF,TGTGCCACCAAGGACAGGGCGGAGACCCAGTACTTC
TRBD2,14,TRBJ2-1,NA,TRBV19,CASTERESYNEQFF,TGTGCCAGTACTGAGCGGGAGTCCTACAATGAGCAGTTCTTC
TRBD1,15,TRBJ2-7,NA,TRBV6-6,CASRIPGQGTYEQYF,TGTGCCAGCAGAATCCCGGGACAGGGAACTTACGAGCAGTACTTC
TRBD2,18,TRBJ2-7,NA,TRBV5-4,CASSQGWPLGDYSYEQYF,TGTGCCAGCTCCCAGGGATGGCCCCTAGGGGACTACTCCTACGAGCAGTACTTC
TRBD1,15,TRBJ1-5,NA,TRBV27,CASSLLQGDNQPQHF,TGTGCCAGCAGTTTACTTCAGGGGGACAATCAGCCCCAGCATTTT
NA,15,TRBJ2-1,few,TRBV19,CASSIALLTGNEQFF,TGTGCCAGTAGTATCGCCCTATTGACGGGGAATGAGCAGTTCTTC
TRBD2,13,TRBJ2-7,NA,TRBV19,CASQTSGLNEQYF,TGTGCCAGCCAGACTAGCGGGCTGAATGAGCAGTACTTC
TRBD2,16,TRBJ2-3,NA,TRBV9,CASSQSTSGTTDTQYF,TGTGCCAGCAGCCAATCCACTAGCGGGACTACAGATACGCAGTATTTT
TRBD1,15,TRBJ1-4,NA,TRBV28,CASSDRGATNEKLFF,TGTGCCAGTTCCGACAGGGGAGCAACTAATGAAAAACTGTTTTTT
NA,15,TRBJ1-5,once,TRBV7-2,CASSLQGVSNQPQHF,TGTGCCAGCAGCTTACAGGGCGTTAGCAATCAGCCCCAGCATTTT
NA,13,TRBJ2-7,few,TRBV29-1,CSVESQGDYEQYF,TGCAGCGTTGAAAGCCAGGGAGACTACGAGCAGTACTTC
NA,15,TRBJ1-1,NA,TRBV6-6,CASSYGPRGAREAFF,TGTGCCAGCAGTTATGGCCCGAGGGGCGCCCGTGAAGCTTTCTTT
NA,14,TRBJ2-5,NA,TRBV2,CASSEGTAPGTQYF,TGTGCCAGCAGTGAGGGAACTGCCCCAGGGACCCAGTACTTC
TRBD2,15,TRBJ2-1,NA,TRBV29-1,CSASTLAGAFDEQFF,TGCAGTGCCTCCACCTTAGCGGGGGCGTTTGATGAGCAGTTCTTC
NA,13,TRBJ2-4,NA,TRBV14,CASSQAFDNIQYF,TGTGCCAGCAGCCAAGCGTTCGACAACATTCAGTACTTC
NA,10,TRBJ1-2,NA,TRBV28,CASSLGGYTF,TGTGCCAGCAGTTTGGGAGGCTACACCTTC
NA,15,TRBJ2-5,NA,TRBV28,CATWATGRGEETQYF,TGTGCCACCTGGGCCACTGGCAGGGGGGAAGAGACCCAGTACTTC
TRBD1,16,TRBJ2-5,NA,TRBV5-5,CASSQSPGTVQETQYF,TGTGCCAGCAGCCAATCCCCCGGGACAGTGCAAGAGACCCAGTACTTC